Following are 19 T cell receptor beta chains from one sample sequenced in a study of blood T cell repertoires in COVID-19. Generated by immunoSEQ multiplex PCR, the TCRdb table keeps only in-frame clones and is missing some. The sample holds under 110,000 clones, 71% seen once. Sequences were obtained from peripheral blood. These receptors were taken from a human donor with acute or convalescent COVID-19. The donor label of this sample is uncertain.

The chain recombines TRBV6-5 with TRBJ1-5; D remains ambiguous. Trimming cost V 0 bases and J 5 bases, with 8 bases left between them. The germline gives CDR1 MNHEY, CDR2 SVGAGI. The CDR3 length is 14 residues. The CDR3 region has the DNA TGTGCCAGCAGTTACTCGGGGAGTCATCAGCCCCAGCATTTT. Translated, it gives CASSYSGSHQPQHF.

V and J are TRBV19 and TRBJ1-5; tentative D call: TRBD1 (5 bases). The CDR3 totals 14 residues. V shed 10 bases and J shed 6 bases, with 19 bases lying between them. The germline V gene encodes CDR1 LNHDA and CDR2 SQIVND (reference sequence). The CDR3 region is CATIPRQGGQPQHF. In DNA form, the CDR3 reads TGTGCCACCATCCCTCGGCAGGGCGGTCAGCCCCAGCATTTT.

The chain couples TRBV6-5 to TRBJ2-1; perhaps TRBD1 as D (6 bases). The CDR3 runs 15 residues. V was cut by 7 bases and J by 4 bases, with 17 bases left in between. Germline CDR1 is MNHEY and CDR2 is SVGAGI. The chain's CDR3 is CASKSGQSLYNEQFF. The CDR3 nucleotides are TGTGCCAGCAAAAGTGGACAGAGTCTATACAATGAGCAGTTCTTC.

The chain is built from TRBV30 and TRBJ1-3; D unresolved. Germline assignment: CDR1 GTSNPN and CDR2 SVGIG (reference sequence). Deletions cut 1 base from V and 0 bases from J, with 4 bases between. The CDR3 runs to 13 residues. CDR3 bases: TGTGCCTGGAGTGGAGGCTCTGGAAACACCATATATTTT. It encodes CAWSGGSGNTIYF.

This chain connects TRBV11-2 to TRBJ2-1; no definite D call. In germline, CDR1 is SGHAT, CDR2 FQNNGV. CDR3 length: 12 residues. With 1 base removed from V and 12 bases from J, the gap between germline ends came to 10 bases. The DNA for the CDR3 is TGTGCCAGCAGCTTAGGTCAGGAAGGGCAGTTCTTC. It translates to CASSLGQEGQFF.

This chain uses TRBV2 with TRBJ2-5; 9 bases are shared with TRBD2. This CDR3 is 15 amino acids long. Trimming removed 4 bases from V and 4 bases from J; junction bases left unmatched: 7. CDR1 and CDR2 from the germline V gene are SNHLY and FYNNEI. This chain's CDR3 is CASSGGGGAGETQYF. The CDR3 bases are TGTGCCAGCAGTGGAGGCGGGGGGGCCGGAGAGACCCAGTACTTC.

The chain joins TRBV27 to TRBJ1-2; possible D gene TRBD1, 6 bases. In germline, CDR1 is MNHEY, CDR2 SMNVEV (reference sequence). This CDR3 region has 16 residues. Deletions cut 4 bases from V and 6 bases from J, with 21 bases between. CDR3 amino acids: CASSSPRGGRLDGYTF. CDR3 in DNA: TGTGCCAGCAGTTCGCCGCGGGGGGGGCGGTTGGATGGCTACACCTTC.

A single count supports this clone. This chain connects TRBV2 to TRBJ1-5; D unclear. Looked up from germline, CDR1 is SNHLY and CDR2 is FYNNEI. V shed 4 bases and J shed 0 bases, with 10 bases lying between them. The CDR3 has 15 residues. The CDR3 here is CASSGSKYSNQPQHF. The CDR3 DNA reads TGTGCCAGCAGTGGAAGCAAGTATAGCAATCAGCCCCAGCATTTT.

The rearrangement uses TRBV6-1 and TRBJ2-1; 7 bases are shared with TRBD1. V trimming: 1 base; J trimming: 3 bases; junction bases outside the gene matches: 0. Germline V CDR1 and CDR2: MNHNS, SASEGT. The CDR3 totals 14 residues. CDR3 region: CASSEGDSYNEQFF. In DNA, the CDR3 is TGTGCCAGCAGTGAAGGGGACAGCTACAATGAGCAGTTCTTC.

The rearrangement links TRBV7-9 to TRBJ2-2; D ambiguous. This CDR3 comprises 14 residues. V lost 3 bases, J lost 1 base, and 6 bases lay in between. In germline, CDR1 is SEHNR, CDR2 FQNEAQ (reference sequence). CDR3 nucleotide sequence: TGTGCCAGCAGCTTTAACGGGAACACCGGGGAGCTGTTTTTT. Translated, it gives CASSFNGNTGELFF. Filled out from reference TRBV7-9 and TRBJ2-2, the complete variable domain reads DTGVSQNPRHKITKRGQNVTFRCDPISEHNRLYWYRQTLGQGPEFLTYFQNEAQLEKSRLLSDRFSAERPKGSFSTLEIQRTEQGDSAMYLCASSFNGNTGELFFGEGSRLTVL.

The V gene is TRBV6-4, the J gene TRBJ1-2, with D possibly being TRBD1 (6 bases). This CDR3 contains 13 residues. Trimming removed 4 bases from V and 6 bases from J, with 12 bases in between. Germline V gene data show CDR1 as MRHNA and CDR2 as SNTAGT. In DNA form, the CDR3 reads TGTGCCAGCAGTGGACAGGCTGGGCATGGCTACACCTTC. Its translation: CASSGQAGHGYTF.

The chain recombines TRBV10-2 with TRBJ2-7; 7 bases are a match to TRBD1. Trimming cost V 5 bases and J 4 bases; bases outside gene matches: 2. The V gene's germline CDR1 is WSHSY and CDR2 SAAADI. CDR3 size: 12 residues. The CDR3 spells CASSSTGYEQYF. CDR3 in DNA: TGCGCCAGCAGTTCGACAGGGTACGAGCAGTACTTC.

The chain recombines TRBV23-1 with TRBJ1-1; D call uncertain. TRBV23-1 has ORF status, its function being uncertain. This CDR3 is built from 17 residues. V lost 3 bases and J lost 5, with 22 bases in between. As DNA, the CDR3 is TGCGCCAGCAGTCATTCGATCGACATCCCAGCACGGACTGAAGCTTTCTTT. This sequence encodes CASSHSIDIPARTEAFF.

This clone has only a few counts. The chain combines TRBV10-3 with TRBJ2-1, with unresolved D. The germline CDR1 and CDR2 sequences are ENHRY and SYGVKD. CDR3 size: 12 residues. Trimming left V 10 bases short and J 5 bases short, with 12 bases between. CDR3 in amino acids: CATAHSDNEQFF. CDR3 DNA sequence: TGTGCCACCGCCCACTCTGACAATGAGCAGTTCTTC.

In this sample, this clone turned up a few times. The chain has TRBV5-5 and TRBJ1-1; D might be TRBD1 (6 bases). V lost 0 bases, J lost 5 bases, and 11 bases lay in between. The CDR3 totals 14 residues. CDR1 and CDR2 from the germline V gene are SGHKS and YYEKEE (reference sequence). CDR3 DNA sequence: TGTGCCAGCAGCTTGGGTGGGGGCGGAACTGAAGCTTTCTTT. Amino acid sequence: CASSLGGGGTEAFF.

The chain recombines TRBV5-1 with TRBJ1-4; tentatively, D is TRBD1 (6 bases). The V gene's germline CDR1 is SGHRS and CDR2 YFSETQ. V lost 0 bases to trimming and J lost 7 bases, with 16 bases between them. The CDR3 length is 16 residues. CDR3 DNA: TGCGCCAGCAGCTTGGGATTACAGGGAAGGCGTGAAAAACTGTTTTTT. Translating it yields CASSLGLQGRREKLFF.

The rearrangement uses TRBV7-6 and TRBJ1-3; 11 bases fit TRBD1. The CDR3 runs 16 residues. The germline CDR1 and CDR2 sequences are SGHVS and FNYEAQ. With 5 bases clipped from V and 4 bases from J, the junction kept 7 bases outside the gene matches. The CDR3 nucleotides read TGTGCCAGCAGCAGGACAGGGGGCGAACTGGGAAACACCATATATTTT. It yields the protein CASSRTGGELGNTIYF.

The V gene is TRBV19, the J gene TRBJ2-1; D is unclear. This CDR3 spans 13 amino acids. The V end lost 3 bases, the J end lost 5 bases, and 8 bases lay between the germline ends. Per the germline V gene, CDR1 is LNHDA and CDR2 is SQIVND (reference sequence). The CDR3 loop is CASSIEANNEQFF. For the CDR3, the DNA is TGTGCCAGTAGTATCGAGGCGAACAATGAGCAGTTCTTC. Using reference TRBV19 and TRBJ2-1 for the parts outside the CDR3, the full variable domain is DGGITQSPKYLFRKEGQNVTLSCEQNLNHDAMYWYRQDPGQGLRLIYYSQIVNDFQKGDIAEGYSVSREKKESFPLTVTSAQKNPTAFYLCASSIEANNEQFFGPGTRLTVL.

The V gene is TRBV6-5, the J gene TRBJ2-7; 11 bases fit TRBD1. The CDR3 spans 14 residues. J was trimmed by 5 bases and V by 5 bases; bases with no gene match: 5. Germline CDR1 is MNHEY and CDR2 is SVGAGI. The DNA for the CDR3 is TGTGCCAGCAGTAGTAGGACAGGGGGCAACGAGCAGTACTTC. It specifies CASSSRTGGNEQYF.